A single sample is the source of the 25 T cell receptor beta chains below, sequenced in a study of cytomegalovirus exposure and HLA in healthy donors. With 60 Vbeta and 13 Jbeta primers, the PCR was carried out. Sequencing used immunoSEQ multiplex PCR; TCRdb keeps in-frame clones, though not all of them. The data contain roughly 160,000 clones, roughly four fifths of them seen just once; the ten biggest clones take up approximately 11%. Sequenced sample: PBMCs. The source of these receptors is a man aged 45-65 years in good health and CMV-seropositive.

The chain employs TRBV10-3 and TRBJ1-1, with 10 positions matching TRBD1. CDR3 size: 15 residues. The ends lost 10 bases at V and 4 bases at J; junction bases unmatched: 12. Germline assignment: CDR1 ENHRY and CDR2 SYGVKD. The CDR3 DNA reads TGTGCCACCTGGACAGGGGGACGGGGGCCCACTGAAGCTTTCTTT. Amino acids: CATWTGGRGPTEAFF.

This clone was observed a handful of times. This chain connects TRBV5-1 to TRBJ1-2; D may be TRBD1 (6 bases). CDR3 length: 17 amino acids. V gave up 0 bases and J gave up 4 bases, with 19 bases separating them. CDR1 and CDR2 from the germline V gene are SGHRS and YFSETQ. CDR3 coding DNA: TGCGCCAGCAGCTTGGGAACCGCGACAGGTTCAAGCTATGGCTACACCTTC. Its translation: CASSLGTATGSSYGYTF.

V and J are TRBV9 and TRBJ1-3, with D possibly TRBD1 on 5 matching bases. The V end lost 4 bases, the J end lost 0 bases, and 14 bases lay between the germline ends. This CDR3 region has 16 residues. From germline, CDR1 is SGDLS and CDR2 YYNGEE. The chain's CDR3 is CASSPIGGPSGNTIYF. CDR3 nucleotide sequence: TGTGCCAGCAGCCCCATCGGGGGACCCTCTGGAAACACCATATATTTT.

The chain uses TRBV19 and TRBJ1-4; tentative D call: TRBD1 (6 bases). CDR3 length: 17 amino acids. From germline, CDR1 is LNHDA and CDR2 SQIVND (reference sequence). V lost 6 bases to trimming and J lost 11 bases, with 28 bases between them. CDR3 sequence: CASRRKGVLAVEEKLFF. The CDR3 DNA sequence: TGTGCCAGTAGACGAAAGGGGGTCTTGGCGGTAGAAGAGAAACTGTTTTTT.

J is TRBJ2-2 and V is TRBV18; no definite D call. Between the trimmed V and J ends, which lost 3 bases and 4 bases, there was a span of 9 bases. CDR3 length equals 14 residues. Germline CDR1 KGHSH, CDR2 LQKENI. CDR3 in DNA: TGTGCCAGCTCACCTCAGGTTTCCACCGGGGAGCTGTTTTTT. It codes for CASSPQVSTGELFF.

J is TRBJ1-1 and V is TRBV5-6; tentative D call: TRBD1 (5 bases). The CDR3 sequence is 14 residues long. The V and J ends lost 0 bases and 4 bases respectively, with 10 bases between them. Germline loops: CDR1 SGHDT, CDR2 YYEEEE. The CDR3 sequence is CASSLDWRGTEAFF. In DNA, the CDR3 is TGTGCCAGCAGCTTGGACTGGAGGGGCACTGAAGCTTTCTTT.

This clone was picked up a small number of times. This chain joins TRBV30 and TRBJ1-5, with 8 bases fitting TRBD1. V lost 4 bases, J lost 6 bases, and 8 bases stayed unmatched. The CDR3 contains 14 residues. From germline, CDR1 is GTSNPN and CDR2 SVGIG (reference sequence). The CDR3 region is CAWTPGQGFQPQHF. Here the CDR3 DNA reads TGTGCCTGGACCCCAGGACAGGGCTTTCAGCCCCAGCATTTT.

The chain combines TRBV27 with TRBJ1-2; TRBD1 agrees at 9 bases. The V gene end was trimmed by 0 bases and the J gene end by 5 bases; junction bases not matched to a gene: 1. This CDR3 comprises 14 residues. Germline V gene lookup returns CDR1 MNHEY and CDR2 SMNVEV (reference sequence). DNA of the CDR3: TGTGCCAGCAGTTTATCAGGACAGGGGTATGGCTACACCTTC. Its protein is CASSLSGQGYGYTF.

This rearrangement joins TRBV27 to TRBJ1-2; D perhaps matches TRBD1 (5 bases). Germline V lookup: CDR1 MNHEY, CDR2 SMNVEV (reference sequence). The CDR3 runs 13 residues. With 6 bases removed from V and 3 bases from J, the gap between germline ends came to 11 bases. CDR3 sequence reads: CASSVGPDYGYTF. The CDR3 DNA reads TGTGCCAGCAGCGTGGGGCCAGACTATGGCTACACCTTC.

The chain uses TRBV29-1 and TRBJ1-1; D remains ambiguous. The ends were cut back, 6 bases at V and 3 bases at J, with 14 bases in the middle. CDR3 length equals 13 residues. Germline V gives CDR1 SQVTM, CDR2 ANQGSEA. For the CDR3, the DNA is TGCAGCGTCAGACAAGAAAAGGACACTGAAGCTTTCTTT. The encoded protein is CSVRQEKDTEAFF.

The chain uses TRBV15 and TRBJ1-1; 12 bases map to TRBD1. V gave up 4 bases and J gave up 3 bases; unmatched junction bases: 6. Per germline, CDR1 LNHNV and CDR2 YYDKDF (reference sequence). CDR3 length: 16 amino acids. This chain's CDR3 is CATSNPGTGGYTEAFF. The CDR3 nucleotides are TGTGCCACCAGCAACCCCGGGACAGGGGGCTACACTGAAGCTTTCTTT.

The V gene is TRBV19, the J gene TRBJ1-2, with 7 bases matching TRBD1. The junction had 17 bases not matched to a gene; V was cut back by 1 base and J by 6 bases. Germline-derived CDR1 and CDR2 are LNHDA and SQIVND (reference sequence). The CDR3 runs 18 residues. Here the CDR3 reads CASSIVGKRTGLIHGYTF. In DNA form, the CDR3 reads TGTGCCAGTAGTATAGTCGGGAAAAGGACAGGTCTTATTCATGGCTACACCTTC.

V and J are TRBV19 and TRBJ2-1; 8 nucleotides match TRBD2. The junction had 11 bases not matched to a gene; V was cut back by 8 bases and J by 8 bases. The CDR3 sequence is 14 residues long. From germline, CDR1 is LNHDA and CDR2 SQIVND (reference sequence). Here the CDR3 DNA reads TGTGCCAGTCGACGGGAGGGCCGCGGGGATGAGCAGTTCTTC. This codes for CASRREGRGDEQFF.

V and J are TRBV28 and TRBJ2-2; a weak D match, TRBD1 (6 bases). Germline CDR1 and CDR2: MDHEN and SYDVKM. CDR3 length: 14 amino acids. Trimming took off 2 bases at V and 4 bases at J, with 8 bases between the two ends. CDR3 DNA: TGTGCCAGCAGTTTAGGGGGCGGCACCGGGGAGCTGTTTTTT. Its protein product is CASSLGGGTGELFF.

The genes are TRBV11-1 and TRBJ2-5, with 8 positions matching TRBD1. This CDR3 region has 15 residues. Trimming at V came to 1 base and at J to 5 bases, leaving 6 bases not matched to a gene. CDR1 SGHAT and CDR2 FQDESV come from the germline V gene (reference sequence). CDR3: CASSLETGGWETQYF. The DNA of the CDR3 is TGTGCCAGCAGCTTAGAAACAGGGGGATGGGAGACCCAGTACTTC.

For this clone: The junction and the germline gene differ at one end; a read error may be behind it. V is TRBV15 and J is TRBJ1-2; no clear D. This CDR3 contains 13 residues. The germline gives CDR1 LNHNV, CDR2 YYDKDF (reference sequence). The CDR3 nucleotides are TGTGCCACCAGCTCAGACGTCAACTATGACTACACCTTC. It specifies CATSSDVNYDYTF.

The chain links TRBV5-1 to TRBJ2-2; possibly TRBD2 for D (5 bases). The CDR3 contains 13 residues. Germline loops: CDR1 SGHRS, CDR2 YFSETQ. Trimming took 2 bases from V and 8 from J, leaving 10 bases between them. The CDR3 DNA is TGCGCCAGCAGCTTTACACTAGAGGGGGAGCTGTTTTTT. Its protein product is CASSFTLEGELFF.

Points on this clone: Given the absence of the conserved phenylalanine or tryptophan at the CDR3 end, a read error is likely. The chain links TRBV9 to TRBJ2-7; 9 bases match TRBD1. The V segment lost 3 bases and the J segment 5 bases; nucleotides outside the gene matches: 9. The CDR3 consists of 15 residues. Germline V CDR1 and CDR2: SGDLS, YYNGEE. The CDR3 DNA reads TGTGCCAGCAGCGCCCGACAGGGGGGAATGGACGAGCAGTACCTC. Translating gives CASSARQGGMDEQYL.

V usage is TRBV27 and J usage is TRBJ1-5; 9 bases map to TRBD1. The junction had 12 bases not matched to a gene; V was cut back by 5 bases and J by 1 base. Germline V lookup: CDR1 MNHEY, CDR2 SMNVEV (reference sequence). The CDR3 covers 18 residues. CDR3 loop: CASSETGTGSRSNQPQHF. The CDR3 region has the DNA TGTGCCAGCAGTGAGACCGGGACAGGGAGTAGGAGCAATCAGCCCCAGCATTTT.

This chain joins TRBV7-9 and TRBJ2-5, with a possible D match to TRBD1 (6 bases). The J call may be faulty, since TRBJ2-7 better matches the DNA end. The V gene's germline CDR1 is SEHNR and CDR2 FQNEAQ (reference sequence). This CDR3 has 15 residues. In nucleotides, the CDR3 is TGTGCCAGCAGCCCACAAAGGACAGCTTCCTACGAGCAGTACTTC. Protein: CASSPQRTASYEQYF.

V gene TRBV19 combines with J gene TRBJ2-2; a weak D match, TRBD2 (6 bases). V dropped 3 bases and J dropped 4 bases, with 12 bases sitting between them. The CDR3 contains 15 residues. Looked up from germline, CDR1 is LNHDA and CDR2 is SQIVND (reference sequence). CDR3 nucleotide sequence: TGTGCCAGTAGTATTGGCGGGGCAGGCACCGGGGAGCTGTTTTTT. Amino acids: CASSIGGAGTGELFF.

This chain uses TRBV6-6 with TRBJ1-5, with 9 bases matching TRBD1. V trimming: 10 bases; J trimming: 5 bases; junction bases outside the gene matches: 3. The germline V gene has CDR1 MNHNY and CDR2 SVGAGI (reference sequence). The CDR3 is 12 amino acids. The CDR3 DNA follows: TGTGCCACCGGACAGGGGCATCAGCCCCAGCATTTT. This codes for CATGQGHQPQHF.

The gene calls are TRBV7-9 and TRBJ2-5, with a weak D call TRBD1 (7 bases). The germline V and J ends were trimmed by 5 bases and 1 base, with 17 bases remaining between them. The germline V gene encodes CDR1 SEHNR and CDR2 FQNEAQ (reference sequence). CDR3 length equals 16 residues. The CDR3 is CASSPISGGPQETQYF. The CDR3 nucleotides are TGTGCCAGCAGCCCAATCTCAGGGGGGCCCCAAGAGACCCAGTACTTC.

The CDR3 DNA follows: TGTGCCAGCAGCTGGCTAGCGGGGGGCCCAGATACGCAGTATTTT. Residues: CASSWLAGGPDTQYF. The rearrangement joins TRBV7-2 to TRBJ2-3, with 11 bases that match TRBD2. The J segment lost 4 bases and the V segment lost 4 bases, leaving 4 bases of the junction unmatched. Looked up from germline, CDR1 is SGHTA and CDR2 is FQGNSA. CDR3 length: 15 amino acids.

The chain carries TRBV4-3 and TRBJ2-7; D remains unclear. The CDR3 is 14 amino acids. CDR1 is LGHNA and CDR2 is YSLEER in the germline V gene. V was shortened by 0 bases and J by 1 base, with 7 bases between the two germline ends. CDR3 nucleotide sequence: TGCGCCAGCAGCCAAGAGCGACTTTCCTACGAGCAGTACTTC. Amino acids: CASSQERLSYEQYF.